Listed below are T cell receptor beta chains from one sample, sequenced in a study of blood T cells in healthy people across ages. Each CDR3 protein is one row after TCRdb ran MiXCR on the 5' RACE reads. Of some 1.7 million distinct CDR3 sequences in the sample, roughly 27% were seen once. The sample taken for sequencing was blood. These TCRs come from a woman in her 30s in good health. Both conserved end residues are part of each CDR3. The order of the fields is V gene, clone size, D gene, J gene, CDR3 length, CDR3 DNA, CDR3 protein. D genes are given only for firm matches. A row's size may be missing; if present it is once, few, many or a size class.

v_gene: TRBV4-3
abundance: few
d_gene: NA
j_gene: TRBJ2-7
len: 14
CDR3nt: TGCGCCAGCAGCTCCTGGCTAGGCACCTACGAGCAGTACTTC
CDR3aa: CASSSWLGTYEQYF

v_gene: TRBV20-1
abundance: NA
d_gene: TRBD1
j_gene: TRBJ2-5
len: 15
CDR3nt: TGCAGTGCTGGGGAGGGACAGGGGGCGGAGGAGACCCAGTACTTC
CDR3aa: CSAGEGQGAEETQYF

v_gene: TRBV20-1
abundance: many
d_gene: NA
j_gene: TRBJ2-7
len: 13
CDR3nt: TGCAGTGCTAGAGCCCGACAGCAGGCCGAGCAGTACTTC
CDR3aa: CSARARQQAEQYF

v_gene: TRBV2
abundance: NA
d_gene: NA
j_gene: TRBJ1-1
len: 12
CDR3nt: TGTGCCAGCAGTTCGACCGGCACTTGGACTTTCTTT
CDR3aa: CASSSTGTWTFF

v_gene: TRBV20-1
abundance: few
d_gene: NA
j_gene: TRBJ1-1
len: 13
CDR3nt: TGCAGTGCTAGAGACGCGGGCGGCACTGAAGCTTTCTTT
CDR3aa: CSARDAGGTEAFF

v_gene: TRBV30
abundance: NA
d_gene: NA
j_gene: TRBJ1-1
len: 15
CDR3nt: TGTGCCTGGAGTGTACTACAGGGCGGTTTGACTGAAGCTTTCTTT
CDR3aa: CAWSVLQGGLTEAFF

v_gene: TRBV7-2
abundance: few
d_gene: TRBD2
j_gene: TRBJ2-5
len: 16
CDR3nt: TGTGCCAGCAGCTCCTTACTAGCGGGAGGCTGGGAGACCCAGTACTTC
CDR3aa: CASSSLLAGGWETQYF

v_gene: TRBV25-1
abundance: few
d_gene: TRBD1
j_gene: TRBJ2-5
len: 15
CDR3nt: TGTGCCAGCTCCGCCGCCGGGACAGTCCAAGAGACCCAGTACTTC
CDR3aa: CASSAAGTVQETQYF

v_gene: TRBV29-1
abundance: many
d_gene: TRBD1
j_gene: TRBJ2-7
len: 13
CDR3nt: TGCAGCGCAAACAGGGGATCCCAGGACGAGCAGTACTTC
CDR3aa: CSANRGSQDEQYF

v_gene: TRBV12-5
abundance: few
d_gene: NA
j_gene: TRBJ1-3
len: 15
CDR3nt: TGTGCTAGTGGTTTGGGGGGCAGTGGTGGAAACACCATATATTTT
CDR3aa: CASGLGGSGGNTIYF

v_gene: TRBV11-2
abundance: NA
d_gene: NA
j_gene: TRBJ2-3
len: 15
CDR3nt: TGTGCCAGCAGCGCCGCGGGTTCTAGCACAGATACGCAGTATTTT
CDR3aa: CASSAAGSSTDTQYF

v_gene: TRBV2
abundance: few
d_gene: NA
j_gene: TRBJ1-2
len: 13
CDR3nt: TGTGCCAGCAGTGAATTAGCGAGGGATGGCTACACCTTC
CDR3aa: CASSELARDGYTF

v_gene: TRBV4-1
abundance: NA
d_gene: NA
j_gene: TRBJ2-3
len: 14
CDR3nt: TGCGCCAGCAGCCAAGTAGGAGAGGGAAATACGCAGTATTTT
CDR3aa: CASSQVGEGNTQYF

v_gene: TRBV11-2
abundance: NA
d_gene: TRBD2
j_gene: TRBJ2-1
len: 19
CDR3nt: TGTGCCAGCAGCCGAAGTCCGAGCGGGACTCCACCCCCCCTCAATGAGCAGTTCTTC
CDR3aa: CASSRSPSGTPPPLNEQFF

v_gene: TRBV7-9
abundance: few
d_gene: NA
j_gene: TRBJ1-1
len: 12
CDR3nt: TGTGCCAGCAGCTTAGAGCCAGAGGAAGCTTTCTTT
CDR3aa: CASSLEPEEAFF

v_gene: TRBV20-1
abundance: many
d_gene: NA
j_gene: TRBJ2-7
len: 13
CDR3nt: TGCAGTGCTAGAGAAGAAGATGCCTACGAGCAGTACTTC
CDR3aa: CSAREEDAYEQYF

v_gene: TRBV15
abundance: NA
d_gene: NA
j_gene: TRBJ2-1
len: 15
CDR3nt: TGTGCCACCAGCAGAGATCCCGACGGTGACAATGAGCAGTTCTTC
CDR3aa: CATSRDPDGDNEQFF

v_gene: TRBV7-2
abundance: NA
d_gene: NA
j_gene: TRBJ1-3
len: 16
CDR3nt: TGTGCCAGCAGCTTAGCAGTTACCGTCTCTGGAAACACCATATATTTT
CDR3aa: CASSLAVTVSGNTIYF

v_gene: TRBV6-5
abundance: few
d_gene: NA
j_gene: TRBJ1-1
len: 15
CDR3nt: TGTGCCAGCAGCCCACCGGGGTCCCGTTCGTCTGAAGCTTTCTTT
CDR3aa: CASSPPGSRSSEAFF

v_gene: TRBV4-2
abundance: NA
d_gene: NA
j_gene: TRBJ1-2
len: 15
CDR3nt: TGTGCCAGCAGCCAGGAACTCTTACAAGCGTTTGGCTACACCTTC
CDR3aa: CASSQELLQAFGYTF

v_gene: TRBV6-2/TRBV6-3
abundance: NA
d_gene: NA
j_gene: TRBJ2-6
len: 15
CDR3nt: TGTGCCAGCAGTTACGGGGGTCCTGGGGCCAACGTCCTGACTTTC
CDR3aa: CASSYGGPGANVLTF

v_gene: TRBV6-2/TRBV6-3
abundance: few
d_gene: TRBD1
j_gene: TRBJ2-1
len: 16
CDR3nt: TGTGCCAGCGCCCTTCCAGGGACAGGGGGCTACAATGAGCAGTTCTTC
CDR3aa: CASALPGTGGYNEQFF

v_gene: TRBV12-3/TRBV12-4
abundance: many
d_gene: NA
j_gene: TRBJ2-7
len: 15
CDR3nt: TGTGCCAGCAGTCGTCGGATCGCGGGAATGAACGAGCAGTACTTC
CDR3aa: CASSRRIAGMNEQYF

v_gene: TRBV5-1
abundance: NA
d_gene: TRBD2
j_gene: TRBJ2-1
len: 19
CDR3nt: TGCGCCAGCAGCCCCTGGACTAGCGGGGGGTTATGGGGCTACAATGAGCAGTTCTTC
CDR3aa: CASSPWTSGGLWGYNEQFF

v_gene: TRBV27
abundance: NA
d_gene: NA
j_gene: TRBJ2-5
len: 15
CDR3nt: TGTGCCAGCAGTTCCCTGACCCTGTACCAAGAGACCCAGTACTTC
CDR3aa: CASSSLTLYQETQYF

v_gene: TRBV30
abundance: NA
d_gene: NA
j_gene: TRBJ2-1
len: 14
CDR3nt: TGTGCCTACGGAGGGGAAGATCCCTACAATGAGCAGTTCTTC
CDR3aa: CAYGGEDPYNEQFF

v_gene: TRBV20-1
abundance: NA
d_gene: NA
j_gene: TRBJ2-4
len: 18
CDR3nt: TGCAGTGCTAGAGAAAAGGGACCTCTAAGTACAGCCAAAAACATTCAGTACTTC
CDR3aa: CSAREKGPLSTAKNIQYF

v_gene: TRBV2
abundance: few
d_gene: TRBD1
j_gene: TRBJ1-6
len: 15
CDR3nt: TGTGCCAGCAGGGGGCCGACAGGGGATAATTCACCCCTCCACTTT
CDR3aa: CASRGPTGDNSPLHF

v_gene: TRBV20-1
abundance: NA
d_gene: TRBD2
j_gene: TRBJ2-1
len: 16
CDR3nt: TGCAGTGCCCCGACGCATGGCGGGAGGGTAAACAATGAGCAGTTCTTC
CDR3aa: CSAPTHGGRVNNEQFF

v_gene: TRBV20-1
abundance: NA
d_gene: TRBD1
j_gene: TRBJ1-1
len: 13
CDR3nt: TGCAGTGCCCGGGACAGCCAGAACACTGAAGCTTTCTTT
CDR3aa: CSARDSQNTEAFF

v_gene: TRBV7-2
abundance: few
d_gene: NA
j_gene: TRBJ2-7
len: 13
CDR3nt: TGTGCCAGCAGCCGAACCTTGACGTACGGGCAGTACTTC
CDR3aa: CASSRTLTYGQYF

v_gene: TRBV5-6
abundance: NA
d_gene: NA
j_gene: TRBJ2-1
len: 13
CDR3nt: TGTGCCAGCAGCTTCGCCTACTGCAATGAGCAGTTCTTC
CDR3aa: CASSFAYCNEQFF

v_gene: TRBV5-6
abundance: few
d_gene: NA
j_gene: TRBJ2-7
len: 14
CDR3nt: TGTGCCAGCAGCTCTCGGACAGCTTCCTACGAGCAGTACTTC
CDR3aa: CASSSRTASYEQYF

v_gene: TRBV11-2
abundance: NA
d_gene: TRBD1
j_gene: TRBJ2-3
len: 16
CDR3nt: TGTGCCAGCAGCCCTGGGGACAGGAGGAGCACAGATACGCAGTATTTT
CDR3aa: CASSPGDRRSTDTQYF

v_gene: TRBV7-2
abundance: once
d_gene: NA
j_gene: TRBJ2-5
len: 13
CDR3nt: TGTGCCAGCAGCTTAGTAACTATAAATGAGCAGTACTTC
CDR3aa: CASSLVTINEQYF

v_gene: TRBV2
abundance: NA
d_gene: NA
j_gene: TRBJ1-2
len: 14
CDR3nt: TGTGCCAGCAGTGAAACGCGGCAGACTACTGGCTACACCTTC
CDR3aa: CASSETRQTTGYTF

v_gene: TRBV29-1
abundance: many
d_gene: NA
j_gene: TRBJ2-7
len: 13
CDR3nt: TGCAGCGTCCTAGCCCCCTTCCTACGAAAGCAGTACTTC
CDR3aa: CSVLAPFLRKQYF

v_gene: TRBV5-1
abundance: NA
d_gene: NA
j_gene: TRBJ1-1
len: 11
CDR3nt: TGCGCCAGCAGCTTGGACGAGGGAGCTTTCTTT
CDR3aa: CASSLDEGAFF

v_gene: TRBV6-4
abundance: few
d_gene: NA
j_gene: TRBJ2-3
len: 16
CDR3nt: TGTGCCAGCAGTCAGACTTGGAGGAGTAGCACAGATACGCAGTATTTT
CDR3aa: CASSQTWRSSTDTQYF

v_gene: TRBV3-1
abundance: NA
d_gene: TRBD2
j_gene: TRBJ2-5
len: 11
CDR3nt: TGTGCCAGCAGCTACCCTAGCGGGTGGTACTTC
CDR3aa: CASSYPSGWYF

v_gene: TRBV9
abundance: NA
d_gene: TRBD1
j_gene: TRBJ2-2
len: 16
CDR3nt: TGTGCCAGCAGCGGACGGGACAGCGAGAACACCGGGGAGCTGTTTTTT
CDR3aa: CASSGRDSENTGELFF